In this sample, the clone carrying this T cell receptor beta chain is large. The antigen is not known. This sample stems from a study of metastatic and nonmetastatic thyroid tumors. About the research overall: A comparison of repertoires was made across blood and tumor or nodule tissue from malignant and benign thyroid patients.

Every patient underwent thyroid surgery untreated. Study-wide findings and caveats: Malignant tumors reportedly showed significantly higher TCR beta diversity than benign nodules in both blood and tumor.

CDR1 and CDR2 (germline): SNHLY, FYNNEI. Losses at the gene ends were 7 bases for V and 4 bases for J; bases not matched to a gene: 8. The CDR3 is 15 amino acids. Authors' processing steps: The study took CDR3 differences across clinicopathological groups and made a distant-metastasis classifier for papillary thyroid cancer from them. TCRdb re-called the PCR reads with MiXCR. TCRdb assigned the V and J calls; the authors' analysis was not used. The data show more than 5,500 clones, roughly 30% seen once. Specimen: adjacent normal tissue. This chain connects TRBV2 to TRBJ1-2, with 11 bases lining up with TRBD1. The receptor's source is a female donor with papillary thyroid cancer or a benign thyroid nodule (not recorded which). Some clones in this sample may be carry-over from other donors' samples. As DNA, the CDR3 is TGTGCCAGCACCGGACAGGGGGCGCAAAGCTATGGCTACACCTTC. It specifies CASTGQGAQSYGYTF.